The following is a T cell receptor beta chain sequence with its context. Its target is unknown. One end of the junction does not line up with germline, which may come from a read error. This record belongs to a study of blood T cells in healthy people across ages. Study-wide findings and caveats: Long-lived donors carried more naive CD4+ cells and greater diversity than aged donors. It was held that the diversity estimates obtained from one million T cells were underestimates. Naive T cell percentage showed a strong correlation with the diversity of TCR beta.

Alongside a J-beta primer mix, a sample-barcoded 5' primer served in a second PCR lasting about 7 to 11 cycles. A template-switch adaptor with 12 random nucleotides tagged each cDNA molecule. Via MiXCR, TCRdb re-called the 5' RACE reads, giving one row per CDR3 protein. This table holds around 1.7 million distinct CDR3 sequences, under 30% found once. The sample consisted of blood. This clonotype was sampled from a woman aged 25-40 years in good health.

The CDR3 sequence is CIPGTRVTDAQYF. The CDR3, as DNA: TGCATACCCGGGACTAGAGTGACAGATGCGCAGTATTTT. This rearrangement joins TRBV20-1 to TRBJ2-3; 8 positions match TRBD2. Germline-derived CDR1 and CDR2 are DFQATT and SNEGSKA (reference sequence). The CDR3 covers 13 residues.